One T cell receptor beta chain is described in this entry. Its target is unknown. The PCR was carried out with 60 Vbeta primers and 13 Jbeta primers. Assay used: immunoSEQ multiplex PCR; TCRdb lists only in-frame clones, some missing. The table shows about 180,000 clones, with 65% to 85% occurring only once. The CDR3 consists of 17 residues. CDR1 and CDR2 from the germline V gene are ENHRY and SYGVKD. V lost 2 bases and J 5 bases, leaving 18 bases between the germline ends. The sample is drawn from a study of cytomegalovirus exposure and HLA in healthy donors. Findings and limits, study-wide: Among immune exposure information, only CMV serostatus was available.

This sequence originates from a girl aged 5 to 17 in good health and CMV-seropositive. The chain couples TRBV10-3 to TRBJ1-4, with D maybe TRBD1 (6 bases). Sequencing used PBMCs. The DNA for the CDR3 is TGTGCCATCAGTGAGGCGCCTACAGGGAAGAAGAATGAAAAACTGTTTTTT. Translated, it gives CAISEAPTGKKNEKLFF.